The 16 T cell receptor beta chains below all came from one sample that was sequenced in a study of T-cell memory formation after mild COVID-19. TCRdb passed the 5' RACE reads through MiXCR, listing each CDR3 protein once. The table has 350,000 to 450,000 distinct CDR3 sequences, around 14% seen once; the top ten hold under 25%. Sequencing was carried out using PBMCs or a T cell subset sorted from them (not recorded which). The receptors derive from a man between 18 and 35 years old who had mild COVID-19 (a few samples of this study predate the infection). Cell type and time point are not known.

CDR3 nucleotides: TGCGCCAGCAGCCTAGGATACCCGCCAGAGACCCAGTACTTC. It yields the protein CASSLGYPPETQYF. The genes are TRBV4-3 and TRBJ2-5; the D is unclear. Germline lookup yields CDR1 LGHNA and CDR2 YSLEER. The V and J ends lost 4 bases and 4 bases respectively, with 13 bases between them. This CDR3 is 14 amino acids long.

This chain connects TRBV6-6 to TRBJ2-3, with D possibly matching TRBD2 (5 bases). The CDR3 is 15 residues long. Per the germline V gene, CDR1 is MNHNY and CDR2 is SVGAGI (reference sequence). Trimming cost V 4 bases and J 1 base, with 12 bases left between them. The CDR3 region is CASSSRGAGTDTQYF. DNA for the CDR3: TGTGCCAGCAGTTCCCGTGGAGCGGGCACAGATACGCAGTATTTT.

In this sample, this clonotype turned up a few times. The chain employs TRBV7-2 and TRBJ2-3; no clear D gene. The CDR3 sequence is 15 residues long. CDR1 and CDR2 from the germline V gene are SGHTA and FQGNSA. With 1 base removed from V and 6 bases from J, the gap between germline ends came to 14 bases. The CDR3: CASSLVLGVPDTQYF. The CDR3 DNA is TGTGCCAGCAGCTTAGTCCTTGGGGTACCTGATACGCAGTATTTT.

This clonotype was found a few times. The CDR3 loop is CASSLKAGPSSYEQYF. The CDR3 DNA follows: TGCGCCAGCAGCTTGAAGGCGGGCCCGAGCTCCTACGAGCAGTACTTC. The gene calls are TRBV5-1 and TRBJ2-7; D is perhaps TRBD2 (5 bases). Trimming pared 1 base from V and 0 bases from J, leaving 14 bases between. Germline values: CDR1 SGHRS, CDR2 YFSETQ. This CDR3 contains 16 residues.

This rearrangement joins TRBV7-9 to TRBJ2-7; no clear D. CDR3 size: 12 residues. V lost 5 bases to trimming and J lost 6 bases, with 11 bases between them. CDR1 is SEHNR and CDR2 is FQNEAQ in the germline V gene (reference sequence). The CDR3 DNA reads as TGTGCCAGCAGCGGGATCGCCGGCGAGCAGTACTTC. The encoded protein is CASSGIAGEQYF.

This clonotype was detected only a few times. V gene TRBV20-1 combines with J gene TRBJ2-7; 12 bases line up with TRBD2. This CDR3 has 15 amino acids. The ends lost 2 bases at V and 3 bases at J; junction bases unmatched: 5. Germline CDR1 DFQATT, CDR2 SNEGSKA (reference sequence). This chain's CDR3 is CSARQPGLAGYEQYF. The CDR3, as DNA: TGCAGTGCTAGACAACCGGGACTAGCGGGCTACGAGCAGTACTTC.

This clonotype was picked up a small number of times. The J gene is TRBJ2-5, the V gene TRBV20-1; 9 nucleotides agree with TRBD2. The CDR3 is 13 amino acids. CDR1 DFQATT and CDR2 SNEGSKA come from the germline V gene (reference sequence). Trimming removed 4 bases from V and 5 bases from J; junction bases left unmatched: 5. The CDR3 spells CSANSGGRETQYF. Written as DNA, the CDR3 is TGCAGTGCTAATAGCGGGGGCCGGGAGACCCAGTACTTC.

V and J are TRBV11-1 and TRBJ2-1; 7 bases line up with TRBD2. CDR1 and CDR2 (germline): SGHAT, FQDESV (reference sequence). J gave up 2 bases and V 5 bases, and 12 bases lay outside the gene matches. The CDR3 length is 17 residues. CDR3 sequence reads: CASSLRKGTNPYNEQFF. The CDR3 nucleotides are TGTGCCAGCAGCCTTCGGAAAGGGACTAATCCCTACAATGAGCAGTTCTTC.

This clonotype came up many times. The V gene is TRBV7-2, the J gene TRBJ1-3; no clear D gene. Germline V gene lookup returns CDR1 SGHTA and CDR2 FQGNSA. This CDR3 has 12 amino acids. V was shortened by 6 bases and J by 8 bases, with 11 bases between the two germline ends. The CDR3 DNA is TGTGCCAGCAGGCTCGAGGGCGACACCATATATTTT. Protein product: CASRLEGDTIYF.

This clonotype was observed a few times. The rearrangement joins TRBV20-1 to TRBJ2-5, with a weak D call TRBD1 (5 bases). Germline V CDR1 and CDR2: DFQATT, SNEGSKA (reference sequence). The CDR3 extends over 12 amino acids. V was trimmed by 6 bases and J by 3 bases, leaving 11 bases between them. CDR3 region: CSANVGEETQYF. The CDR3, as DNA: TGCAGTGCAAACGTAGGGGAAGAGACCCAGTACTTC.

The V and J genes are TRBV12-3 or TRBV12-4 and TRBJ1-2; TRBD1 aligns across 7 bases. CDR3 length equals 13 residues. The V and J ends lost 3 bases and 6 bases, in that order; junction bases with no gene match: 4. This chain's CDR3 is CASSFSQGDGYTF. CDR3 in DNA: TGTGCCAGCAGTTTCAGTCAGGGGGATGGCTACACCTTC.

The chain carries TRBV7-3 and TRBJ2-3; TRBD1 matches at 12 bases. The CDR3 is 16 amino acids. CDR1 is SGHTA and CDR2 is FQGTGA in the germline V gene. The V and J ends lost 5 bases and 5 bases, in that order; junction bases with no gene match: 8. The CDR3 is CASSTSRDRGLDTQYF. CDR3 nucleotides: TGTGCCAGCAGCACCTCCCGGGACAGGGGGCTAGATACGCAGTATTTT.

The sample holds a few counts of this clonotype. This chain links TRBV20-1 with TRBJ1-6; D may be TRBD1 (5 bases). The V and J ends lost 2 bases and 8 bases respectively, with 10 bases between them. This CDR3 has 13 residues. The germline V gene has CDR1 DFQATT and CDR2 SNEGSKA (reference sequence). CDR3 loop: CSARPEGDSPLHF. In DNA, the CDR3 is TGCAGTGCTAGACCCGAAGGGGATTCACCCCTCCACTTT.

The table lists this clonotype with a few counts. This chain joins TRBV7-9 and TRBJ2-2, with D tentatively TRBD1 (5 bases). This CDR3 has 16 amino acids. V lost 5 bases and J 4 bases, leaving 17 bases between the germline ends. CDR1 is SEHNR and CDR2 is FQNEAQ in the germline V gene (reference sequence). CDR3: CASSPHRGHSTGELFF. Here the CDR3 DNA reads TGTGCCAGCAGCCCACACCGAGGACACTCCACCGGGGAGCTGTTTTTT.

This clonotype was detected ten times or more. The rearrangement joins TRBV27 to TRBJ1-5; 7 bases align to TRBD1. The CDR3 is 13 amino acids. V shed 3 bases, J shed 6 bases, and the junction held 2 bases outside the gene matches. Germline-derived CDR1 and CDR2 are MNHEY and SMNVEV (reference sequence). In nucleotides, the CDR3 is TGTGCCAGCAGTTTTGAGGGGGCTCAGCCCCAGCATTTT. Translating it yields CASSFEGAQPQHF.

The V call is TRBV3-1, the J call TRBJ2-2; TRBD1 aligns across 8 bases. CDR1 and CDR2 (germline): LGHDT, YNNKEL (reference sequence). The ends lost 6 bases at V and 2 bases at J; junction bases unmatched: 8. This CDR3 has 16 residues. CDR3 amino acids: CASSSRQGPNTGELFF. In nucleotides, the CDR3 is TGTGCCAGCAGTTCCCGACAGGGGCCAAACACCGGGGAGCTGTTTTTT.